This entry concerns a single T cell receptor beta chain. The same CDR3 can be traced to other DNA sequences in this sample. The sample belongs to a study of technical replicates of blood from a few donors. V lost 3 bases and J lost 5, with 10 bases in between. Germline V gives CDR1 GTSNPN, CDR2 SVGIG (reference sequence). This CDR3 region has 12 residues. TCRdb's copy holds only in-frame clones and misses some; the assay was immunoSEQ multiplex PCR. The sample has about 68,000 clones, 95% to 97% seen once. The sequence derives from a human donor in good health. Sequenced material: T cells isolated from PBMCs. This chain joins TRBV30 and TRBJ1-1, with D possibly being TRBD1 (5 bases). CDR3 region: CAWSYGGTEAFF. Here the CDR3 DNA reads TGTGCCTGGAGCTATGGGGGGACTGAAGCTTTCTTT.